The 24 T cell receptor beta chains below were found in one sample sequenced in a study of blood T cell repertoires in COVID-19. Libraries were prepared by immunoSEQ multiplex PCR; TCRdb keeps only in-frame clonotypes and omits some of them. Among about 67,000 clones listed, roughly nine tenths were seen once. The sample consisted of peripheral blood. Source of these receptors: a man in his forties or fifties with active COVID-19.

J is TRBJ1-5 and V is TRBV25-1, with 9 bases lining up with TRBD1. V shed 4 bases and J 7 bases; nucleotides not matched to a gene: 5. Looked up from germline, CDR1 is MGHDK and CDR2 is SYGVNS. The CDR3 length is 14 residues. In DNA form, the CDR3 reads TGTGCCAGCAGTGGACAGGGGGAATTGCAGCCCCAGCATTTT. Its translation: CASSGQGELQPQHF. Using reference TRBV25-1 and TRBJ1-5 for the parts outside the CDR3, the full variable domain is EADIYQTPRYLVIGTGKKITLECSQTMGHDKMYWYQQDPGMELHLIHYSYGVNSTEKGDLSSESTVSRIRTEHFPLTLESARPSHTSQYLCASSGQGELQPQHFGDGTRLSIL.

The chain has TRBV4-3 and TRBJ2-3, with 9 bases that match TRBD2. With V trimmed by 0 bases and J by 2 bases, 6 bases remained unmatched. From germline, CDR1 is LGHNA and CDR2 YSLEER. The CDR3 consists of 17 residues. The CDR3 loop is CASSQDSAGGHTDTQYF. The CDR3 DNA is TGCGCCAGCAGCCAAGATTCGGCGGGGGGGCACACAGATACGCAGTATTTT.

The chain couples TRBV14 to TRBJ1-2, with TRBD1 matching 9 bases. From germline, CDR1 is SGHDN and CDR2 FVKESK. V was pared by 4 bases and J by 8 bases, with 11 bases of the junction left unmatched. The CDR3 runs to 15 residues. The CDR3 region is CASSPHVGTGLGYTF. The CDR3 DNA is TGTGCCAGCAGCCCCCACGTGGGGACAGGGCTGGGCTACACCTTC.

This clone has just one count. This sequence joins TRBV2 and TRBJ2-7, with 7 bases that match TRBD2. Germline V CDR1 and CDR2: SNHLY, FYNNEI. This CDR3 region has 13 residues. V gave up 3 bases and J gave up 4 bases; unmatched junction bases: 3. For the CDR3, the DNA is TGTGCCAGCAGTGATGTGGGAGGGTACGAGCAGTACTTC. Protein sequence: CASSDVGGYEQYF.

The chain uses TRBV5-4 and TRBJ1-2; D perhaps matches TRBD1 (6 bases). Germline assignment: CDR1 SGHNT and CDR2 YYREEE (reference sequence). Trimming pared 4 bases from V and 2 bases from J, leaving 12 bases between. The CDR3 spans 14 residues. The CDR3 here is CASSDTGHNYGYTF. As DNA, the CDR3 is TGTGCCAGCAGCGACACAGGGCACAACTATGGCTACACCTTC.

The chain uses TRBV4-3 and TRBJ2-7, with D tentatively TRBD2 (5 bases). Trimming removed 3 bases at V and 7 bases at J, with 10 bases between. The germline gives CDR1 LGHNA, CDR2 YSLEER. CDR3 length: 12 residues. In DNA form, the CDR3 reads TGCGCCAGCAGCCATGTGACGGGAGAGCAGTACTTC. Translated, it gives CASSHVTGEQYF.

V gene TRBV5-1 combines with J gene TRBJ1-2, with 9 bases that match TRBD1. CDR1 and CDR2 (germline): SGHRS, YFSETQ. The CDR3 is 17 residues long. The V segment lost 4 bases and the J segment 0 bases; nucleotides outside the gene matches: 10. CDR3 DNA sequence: TGCGCCAGCAGCGATGTGGGACAGGGATCGTCTAACTATGGCTACACCTTC. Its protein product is CASSDVGQGSSNYGYTF.

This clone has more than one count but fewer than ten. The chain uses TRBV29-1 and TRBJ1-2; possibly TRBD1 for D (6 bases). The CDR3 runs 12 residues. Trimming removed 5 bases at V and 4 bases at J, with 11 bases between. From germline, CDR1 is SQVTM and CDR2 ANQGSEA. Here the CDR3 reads CSVQTDSYGYTF. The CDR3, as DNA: TGCAGCGTTCAAACGGACAGCTATGGCTACACCTTC.

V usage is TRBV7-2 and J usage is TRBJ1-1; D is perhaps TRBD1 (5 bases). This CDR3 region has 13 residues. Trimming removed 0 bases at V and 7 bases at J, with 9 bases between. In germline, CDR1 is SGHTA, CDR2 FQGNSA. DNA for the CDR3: TGTGCCAGCAGCTTAGCTTGGGGCGGTGAAGCTTTCTTT. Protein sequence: CASSLAWGGEAFF.

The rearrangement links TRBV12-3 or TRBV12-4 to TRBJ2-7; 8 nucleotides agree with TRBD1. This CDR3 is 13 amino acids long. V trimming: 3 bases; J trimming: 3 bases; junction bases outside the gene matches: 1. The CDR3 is CASSFGTGYEQYF. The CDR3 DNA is TGTGCCAGCAGTTTTGGGACAGGCTACGAGCAGTACTTC.

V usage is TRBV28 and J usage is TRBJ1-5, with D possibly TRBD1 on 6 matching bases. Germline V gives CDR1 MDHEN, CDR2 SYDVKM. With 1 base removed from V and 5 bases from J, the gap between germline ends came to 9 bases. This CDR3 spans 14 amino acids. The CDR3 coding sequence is TGTGCCAGCAGTTTATCGACAGGTCATCAGCCCCAGCATTTT. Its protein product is CASSLSTGHQPQHF.

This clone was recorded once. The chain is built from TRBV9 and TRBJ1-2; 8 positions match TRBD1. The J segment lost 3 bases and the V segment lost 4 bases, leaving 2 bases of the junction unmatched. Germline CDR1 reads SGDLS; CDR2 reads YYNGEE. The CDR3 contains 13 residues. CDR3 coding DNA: TGTGCCAGCAGCCCACAGGGGGACTATGGCTACACCTTC. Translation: CASSPQGDYGYTF.

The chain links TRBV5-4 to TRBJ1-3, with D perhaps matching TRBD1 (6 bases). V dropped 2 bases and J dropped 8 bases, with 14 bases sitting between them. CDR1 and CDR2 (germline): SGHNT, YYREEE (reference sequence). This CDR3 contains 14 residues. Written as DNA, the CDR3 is TGTGCCAGCAGCTTCGGGACAAAGGGACACACCATATATTTT. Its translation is CASSFGTKGHTIYF.

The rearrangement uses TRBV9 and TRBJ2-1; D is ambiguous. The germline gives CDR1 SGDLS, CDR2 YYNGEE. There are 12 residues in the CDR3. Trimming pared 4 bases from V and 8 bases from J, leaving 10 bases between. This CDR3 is CASSRLSHEQFF. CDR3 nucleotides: TGTGCCAGCAGCCGACTGTCGCATGAGCAGTTCTTC.

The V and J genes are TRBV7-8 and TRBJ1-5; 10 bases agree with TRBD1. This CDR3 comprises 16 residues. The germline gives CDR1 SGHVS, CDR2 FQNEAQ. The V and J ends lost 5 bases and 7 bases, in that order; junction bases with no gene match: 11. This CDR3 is CASSAQTGGESQPQHF. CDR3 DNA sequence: TGTGCCAGCAGCGCACAGACAGGGGGCGAAAGCCAGCCCCAGCATTTT.

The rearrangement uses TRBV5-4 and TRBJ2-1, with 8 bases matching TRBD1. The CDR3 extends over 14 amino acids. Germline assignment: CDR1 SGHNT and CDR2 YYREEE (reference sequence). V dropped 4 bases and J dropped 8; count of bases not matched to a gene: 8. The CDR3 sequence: CASSKKTGEDEQFF. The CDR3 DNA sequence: TGTGCCAGCAGCAAAAAGACAGGGGAGGATGAGCAGTTCTTC.

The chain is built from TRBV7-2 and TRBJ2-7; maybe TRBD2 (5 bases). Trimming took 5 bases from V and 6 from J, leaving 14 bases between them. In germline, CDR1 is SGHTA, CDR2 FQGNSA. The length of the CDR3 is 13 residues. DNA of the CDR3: TGTGCCAGCAGCCGTTCATCGGGATTCGAGCAGTACTTC. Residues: CASSRSSGFEQYF.

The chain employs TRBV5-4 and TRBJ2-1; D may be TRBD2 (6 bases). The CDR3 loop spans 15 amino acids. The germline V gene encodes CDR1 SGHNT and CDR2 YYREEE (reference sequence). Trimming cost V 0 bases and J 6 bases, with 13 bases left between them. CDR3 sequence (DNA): TGTGCCAGCAGCTTGGCCGGACGGGAGTTCAATGAGCAGTTCTTC. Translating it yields CASSLAGREFNEQFF.

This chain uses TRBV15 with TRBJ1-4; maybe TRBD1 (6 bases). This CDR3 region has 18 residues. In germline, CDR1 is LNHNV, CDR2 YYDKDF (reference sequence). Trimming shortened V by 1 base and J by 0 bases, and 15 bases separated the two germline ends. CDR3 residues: CATSRGQGSPTTNEKLFF. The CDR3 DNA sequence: TGTGCCACCAGCAGAGGGCAGGGGTCGCCAACAACTAATGAAAAACTGTTTTTT. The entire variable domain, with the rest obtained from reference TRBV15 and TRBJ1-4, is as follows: DAMVIQNPRYQVTQFGKPVTLSCSQTLNHNVMYWYQQKSSQAPKLLFHYYDKDFNNEADTPDNFQSRRPNTSFCFLDIRSPGLGDTAMYLCATSRGQGSPTTNEKLFFGSGTQLSVL.

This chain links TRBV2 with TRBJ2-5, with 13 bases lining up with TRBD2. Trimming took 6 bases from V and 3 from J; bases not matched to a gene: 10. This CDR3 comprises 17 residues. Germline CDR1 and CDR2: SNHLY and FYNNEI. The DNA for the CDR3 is TGTGCCAGCAGCCCGGGACTAGCGGGACTTTGGGAAGAGACCCAGTACTTC. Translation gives CASSPGLAGLWEETQYF.

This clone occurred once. The DNA of the CDR3 is TGTGCCAGCAGCTTAGACACCTCCCAAGAGACCCAGTACTTC. It is translated as CASSLDTSQETQYF. This chain connects TRBV7-9 to TRBJ2-5; D not certain. Germline V gene data show CDR1 as SEHNR and CDR2 as FQNEAQ (reference sequence). The V and J ends lost 1 base and 1 base respectively, with 7 bases between them. The CDR3 runs 14 residues.

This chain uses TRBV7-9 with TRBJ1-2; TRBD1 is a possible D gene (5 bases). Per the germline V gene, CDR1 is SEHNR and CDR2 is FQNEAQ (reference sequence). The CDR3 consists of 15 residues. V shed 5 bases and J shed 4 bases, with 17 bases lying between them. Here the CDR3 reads CASSPPPLTVYGYTF. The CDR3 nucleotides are TGTGCCAGCAGCCCCCCCCCTTTGACAGTCTATGGCTACACCTTC. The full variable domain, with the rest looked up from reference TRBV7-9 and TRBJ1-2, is DTGVSQNPRHKITKRGQNVTFRCDPISEHNRLYWYRQTLGQGPEFLTYFQNEAQLEKSRLLSDRFSAERPKGSFSTLEIQRTEQGDSAMYLCASSPPPLTVYGYTFGSGTRLTVV.

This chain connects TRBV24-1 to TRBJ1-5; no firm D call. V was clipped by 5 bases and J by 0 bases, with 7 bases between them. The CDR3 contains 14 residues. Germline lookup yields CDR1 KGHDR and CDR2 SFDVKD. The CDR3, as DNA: TGTGCCACCAGTGCAGGTTATAGCAATCAGCCCCAGCATTTT. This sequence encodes CATSAGYSNQPQHF.

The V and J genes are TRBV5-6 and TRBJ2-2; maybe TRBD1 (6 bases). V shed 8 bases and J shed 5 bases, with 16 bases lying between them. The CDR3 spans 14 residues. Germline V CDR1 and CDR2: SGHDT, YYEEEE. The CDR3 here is CASKHQGQTGELFF. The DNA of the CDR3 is TGTGCCAGTAAACATCAGGGGCAAACCGGGGAGCTGTTTTTT.